A selection of T cell receptor beta chains follows, all from one sample in a study of T cell responses to AZD1222 COVID-19 vaccine. Repertoires were generated with immunoSEQ multiplex PCR, while TCRdb's copy carries only in-frame clones and drops some. The table has roughly 150,000 clones, about 90% seen once. Material: peripheral blood, obtained on day 0 of AZD1222 vaccination. The receptor set was obtained from an adult in good health. Both conserved end residues are part of each CDR3. A D gene is named only where the DNA matches it firmly. Only some rows state a clone size, as once, few, many or a class for expanded clones.

v_gene,j_gene,d_gene,abundance,CDR3aa,CDR3nt
TRBV16,TRBJ1-5,TRBD1,once,CASSSRGGQPQHF,TGTGCCAGCAGCTCCAGGGGGGGCCAGCCCCAGCATTTT
TRBV2,TRBJ2-6,.,.,CASSRSSTANVLTF,TGTGCCAGCAGCCGGTCCTCTACCGCCAACGTCCTGACTTTC
TRBV5-4,TRBJ1-1,.,.,CASSIYEGNTEAFF,TGTGCCAGCAGTATTTACGAGGGGAACACTGAAGCTTTCTTT
TRBV4-1,TRBJ1-5,.,.,CASRAWRGRNQPQHF,TGCGCCAGCAGAGCCTGGAGGGGCAGGAATCAGCCCCAGCATTTT
TRBV19,TRBJ1-4,TRBD1,.,CASSINRGEKLFF,TGTGCCAGTAGTATAAACAGGGGTGAAAAACTGTTTTTT
TRBV6-2/TRBV6-3,TRBJ1-3,TRBD1,.,CASSYGQGVDTIYF,TGTGCCAGCAGTTACGGACAGGGAGTGGACACCATATATTTT
TRBV11-2,TRBJ1-2,TRBD1,.,CASSLGGQGARGYTF,TGTGCCAGCAGCTTAGGTGGACAGGGGGCTAGGGGCTACACCTTC
TRBV7-2,TRBJ2-7,.,.,CASSLARNSYEQYF,TGTGCCAGCAGCTTAGCCCGCAATAGCTACGAGCAGTACTTC
TRBV27,TRBJ2-3,.,.,CASKPQVTDTQYF,TGTGCCAGCAAACCTCAGGTGACAGATACGCAGTATTTT
TRBV30,TRBJ1-2,.,.,CAWSVLRGPIVGYTF,TGTGCCTGGAGTGTACTGAGGGGCCCGATAGTTGGCTACACCTTC
TRBV15,TRBJ1-1,.,.,CATSSLRGARNTEAFF,TGTGCCACCAGCAGTTTGAGAGGGGCGCGGAACACTGAAGCTTTCTTT
TRBV6-1,TRBJ1-2,TRBD1,.,CASSGWTGGVRDYGYTF,TGTGCCAGCAGTGGTTGGACAGGGGGCGTTAGGGACTATGGCTACACCTTC
TRBV9,TRBJ2-3,.,.,CASSVESGTDTQYF,TGTGCCAGCAGCGTAGAATCCGGCACAGATACGCAGTATTTT
TRBV30,TRBJ2-1,TRBD2,.,CAWNRLLAGARNEQFF,TGTGCCTGGAACCGCCTCCTAGCGGGAGCTAGGAATGAGCAGTTCTTC
TRBV4-2,TRBJ2-7,TRBD1,.,CASSQQGDLSYEQYF,TGTGCCAGCAGCCAACAGGGGGACCTCTCCTACGAGCAGTACTTC
TRBV6-5,TRBJ1-4,.,.,CASSSGSGREKLFF,TGTGCCAGCAGCTCGGGCTCAGGACGAGAAAAACTGTTTTTT
TRBV12-5,TRBJ1-3,TRBD1,.,CASGGQGENGNTIYF,TGTGCTAGTGGGGGACAGGGGGAGAACGGAAACACCATATATTTT
TRBV5-1,TRBJ1-6,TRBD1,.,CASSEGQAINSPLHF,TGCGCCAGCAGCGAGGGACAGGCGATAAATTCACCCCTCCACTTT
TRBV28,TRBJ1-4,.,.,CASSLPGGEKLFF,TGTGCCAGCAGCCTCCCTGGGGGAGAAAAACTGTTTTTT
TRBV3-1/TRBV3-2,TRBJ2-7,.,.,CASSGQGNWEQYF,TGTGCCAGCAGCGGTCAGGGGAACTGGGAGCAGTACTTC
TRBV6-4,TRBJ1-2,TRBD1,.,CASRRTGGFGYTF,TGTGCCAGCAGAAGGACAGGGGGCTTTGGCTACACCTTC
TRBV4-1,TRBJ2-1,TRBD2,.,CASSPPSGSYNEQFF,TGCGCCAGCAGCCCCCCTAGCGGGAGTTATAATGAGCAGTTCTTC
TRBV7-9,TRBJ1-3,TRBD1,.,CASSSSKVGQGFSGNTIYF,TGTGCCAGCAGCTCTTCTAAAGTAGGACAGGGTTTCTCTGGAAACACCATATATTTT
TRBV2,TRBJ2-7,.,few,CATRLGGDTYEQYF,TGTGCCACCCGGCTTGGGGGAGATACCTACGAGCAGTACTTC
TRBV19,TRBJ1-1,TRBD1,.,CASSIVRTGGQGAFF,TGTGCCAGTAGTATAGTGAGGACAGGGGGCCAAGGAGCTTTCTTT
TRBV20-1,TRBJ2-3,TRBD2,.,CSASSPGKRGGTDTQYF,TGCAGTGCTAGTTCCCCAGGGAAGCGGGGAGGCACAGATACGCAGTATTTT
TRBV28,TRBJ2-1,TRBD2,.,CASRSFSGGTYNEQFF,TGTGCCAGCAGGTCCTTTAGCGGGGGTACCTACAATGAGCAGTTCTTC
TRBV9,TRBJ1-6,.,.,CASSANSYNSPLHF,TGTGCCAGCAGCGCCAACTCCTATAATTCACCCCTCCACTTT
TRBV29-1,TRBJ2-1,.,.,CSGTGRRDEQFF,TGCAGCGGTACGGGCAGGAGAGATGAGCAGTTCTTC
TRBV27,TRBJ1-4,.,.,CASSFRGGSNEKLFF,TGTGCCAGCAGTTTTAGAGGGGGGTCAAATGAAAAACTGTTTTTT
TRBV28,TRBJ1-2,.,.,CASSRTDLVGYGYTF,TGTGCCAGCAGTCGGACAGACTTAGTGGGCTATGGCTACACCTTC
TRBV27,TRBJ2-7,.,.,CASSSYISYEQYF,TGTGCCAGCAGTTCCTATATTTCCTACGAGCAGTACTTC
TRBV30,TRBJ1-4,.,.,CAWSSQGQDHNEKLFF,TGTGCCTGGAGTTCACAGGGTCAGGACCATAATGAAAAACTGTTTTTT
TRBV24-1,TRBJ2-2,TRBD1,.,CATSDAGTGDTGELFF,TGTGCCACCAGTGATGCCGGGACAGGGGACACCGGGGAGCTGTTTTTT
TRBV5-6,TRBJ2-1,TRBD2,.,CASTRMGSGAGDEQFF,TGTGCCAGCACCCGAATGGGTAGCGGGGCCGGCGATGAGCAGTTCTTC
TRBV11-2,TRBJ2-2,TRBD2,.,CASSLPGGAHGELFF,TGTGCCAGCAGTCTCCCCGGGGGGGCCCACGGGGAGCTGTTTTTT
TRBV6-2/TRBV6-3,TRBJ2-2,.,.,CASSYISGELFF,TGTGCCAGCAGTTATATTTCCGGGGAGCTGTTTTTT
TRBV5-1,TRBJ2-1,TRBD2,.,CASSVGGAGAYNEQFF,TGCGCCAGCAGCGTCGGCGGAGCGGGGGCTTACAATGAGCAGTTCTTC
TRBV28,TRBJ2-5,TRBD1,.,CASSLDGRGLEETQYF,TGTGCCAGCAGTTTGGACGGCAGGGGGCTCGAGGAGACCCAGTACTTC
TRBV4-1,TRBJ1-2,.,.,CASSGRQALYGYTF,TGCGCCAGCAGCGGGCGACAGGCGCTCTATGGCTACACCTTC
TRBV7-2,TRBJ2-5,.,.,CASSLVRVQETQYF,TGTGCCAGCAGCTTAGTGAGGGTTCAAGAGACCCAGTACTTC
TRBV30,TRBJ2-3,.,.,CAWSPGTLSTDTQYF,TGTGCCTGGAGTCCCGGGACCCTTAGCACAGATACGCAGTATTTT
TRBV19,TRBJ1-6,.,.,CASSILSNSPLHF,TGTGCCAGTAGTATTCTTAGTAATTCACCCCTCCACTTT
TRBV25-1,TRBJ1-1,TRBD1,.,CASSGTGGPSEAFF,TGTGCCAGCAGTGGAACAGGGGGCCCCTCTGAAGCTTTCTTT
TRBV30,TRBJ1-1,.,.,CAWSIHTPNTEAFF,TGTGCCTGGAGTATACATACGCCGAACACTGAAGCTTTCTTT
TRBV10-3,TRBJ1-2,TRBD1,.,CAIRGQGAYGNYGYTF,TGTGCCATTCGAGGACAGGGGGCTTACGGGAACTATGGCTACACCTTC
TRBV7-3,TRBJ2-1,TRBD1,.,CASSSGQGHAYNEQFF,TGTGCCAGCAGCTCGGGACAGGGGCACGCTTACAATGAGCAGTTCTTC
TRBV7-8,TRBJ2-7,.,.,CASSRLMIAYEQYF,TGTGCCAGCAGCCGCCTAATGATCGCGTACGAGCAGTACTTC
TRBV5-1,TRBJ2-2,.,.,CASSLSNLQNTGELFF,TGCGCCAGCAGCCTATCCAACCTCCAAAACACCGGGGAGCTGTTTTTT
TRBV4-2,TRBJ2-5,.,few,CASSARGLKEETQYF,TGTGCCAGCAGCGCGCGGGGGCTGAAAGAAGAGACCCAGTACTTC
TRBV19,TRBJ1-1,TRBD1,.,CASSQWTGMNTEAFF,TGTGCCAGTAGTCAATGGACAGGGATGAACACTGAAGCTTTCTTT